The 14 T cell receptor beta chains below all came from one sample that was sequenced in a study of blood T cell repertoires in COVID-19 (TCRdb year 2020). Library method: the immunoSEQ multiplex PCR assay. TCRdb re-hosts the immuneACCESS table, in-frame sequences only. Its copies lack some clones; in the studies checked, an unresolved V gene accounts for under half of them, and the cause for the rest is not known. This sample holds over 150,000 clones; 91% were observed only once. Jointly, the top ten make up 0.55% of the sample. Sequenced: peripheral blood. Receptors were obtained from a man aged 50 to 60 with acute or convalescent COVID-19.

This clone appeared a single time. This sequence joins TRBV29-1 and TRBJ2-2; perhaps TRBD1 as D (5 bases). The CDR3 has 13 amino acids. V lost 3 bases, J lost 2 bases, and 7 bases lay in between. In germline, CDR1 is SQVTM, CDR2 ANQGSEA. The chain's CDR3 is CSVEGHNTGELFF. The CDR3 region has the DNA TGCAGCGTTGAGGGGCACAACACCGGGGAGCTGTTTTTT.

The chain combines TRBV12-3 or TRBV12-4 with TRBJ2-7; D uncertain. This CDR3 has 13 residues. V was cut by 3 bases and J by 1 base, with 7 bases left in between. The chain's CDR3 is CASSFAPSYEQYF. The CDR3 nucleotides read TGTGCCAGCAGTTTTGCGCCTTCCTACGAGCAGTACTTC.

This rearrangement joins TRBV5-4 to TRBJ2-1, with a possible D match to TRBD2 (5 bases). The CDR3 spans 13 residues. CDR1 is SGHNT and CDR2 is YYREEE in the germline V gene (reference sequence). Deletions cut 2 bases from V and 8 bases from J, with 11 bases between. The CDR3 DNA is TGTGCCAGCAGCTTTAGCGTAGGGCATGAGCAGTTCTTC. This encodes CASSFSVGHEQFF.

The chain carries TRBV7-2 and TRBJ2-7; 9 bases fit TRBD2. Germline CDR1 is SGHTA and CDR2 is FQGNSA. V gave up 5 bases and J gave up 6 bases; unmatched junction bases: 11. CDR3 length: 15 residues. The CDR3 protein is CASSLTSGPGSEQYF. CDR3 DNA: TGTGCCAGCAGCCTTACTAGCGGGCCGGGGTCCGAGCAGTACTTC.

The chain is built from TRBV21-1 and TRBJ1-2; the table's D call of TRBD1 was not tested on the DNA. TRBV21-1 is an annotated pseudogene. This CDR3 spans 17 amino acids. CDR3 loop: CASRKTGSDVGWYGYTF. The DNA for the CDR3 is TGTGCCAGCAGGAAGACAGGGTCGGATGTCGGATGGTATGGCTACACCTTC.

The chain joins TRBV4-2 to TRBJ2-7, with 9 bases lining up with TRBD1. The junction had 6 bases not matched to a gene; V was cut back by 0 bases and J by 3 bases. The V gene's germline CDR1 is LGHNA and CDR2 YNFKEQ. This CDR3 region has 16 residues. CDR3 residues: CASSQEGQGFVYEQYF. The CDR3 DNA reads TGTGCCAGCAGCCAAGAAGGACAGGGGTTTGTCTACGAGCAGTACTTC.

The chain uses TRBV27 and TRBJ1-6; possibly TRBD1 for D (5 bases). The germline gives CDR1 MNHEY, CDR2 SMNVEV (reference sequence). V was cut by 3 bases and J by 0 bases, with 15 bases left in between. CDR3 length equals 18 residues. As DNA, the CDR3 is TGTGCCAGCAGTTTTTGGGAGGACATTAGCTCCTATAATTCACCCCTCCACTTT. Residues: CASSFWEDISSYNSPLHF.

The rearrangement joins TRBV29-1 to TRBJ1-1; weak D call: TRBD1 (5 bases). CDR3 size: 11 residues. Germline values: CDR1 SQVTM, CDR2 ANQGSEA. V was cut by 3 bases and J by 10 bases, with 12 bases left in between. CDR3 nucleotides: TGCAGCGTTGACTTCAGGGTTGGAGCTTTCTTT. This encodes CSVDFRVGAFF.

The CDR3 nucleotides read TGTGCCGCCGGACAGCCAGACAATGAGCAGTTCTTC. Translation: CAAGQPDNEQFF. The chain uses TRBV10-3 and TRBJ2-1, with D perhaps matching TRBD1 (6 bases). V lost 11 bases and J lost 5, with 13 bases in between. Germline CDR1 and CDR2: ENHRY and SYGVKD. The CDR3 runs to 12 residues.

The chain has TRBV7-2 and TRBJ1-2, with D hard to call. Germline V CDR1 and CDR2: SGHTA, FQGNSA. This CDR3 region has 15 residues. The V end lost 5 bases, the J end lost 2 bases, and 15 bases lay between the germline ends. For the CDR3, the DNA is TGTGCCAGCAGCCCCCACGGCAGGTTCAACTATGGCTACACCTTC. Its translation is CASSPHGRFNYGYTF.

This chain connects TRBV29-1 to TRBJ1-6, with 7 bases identical to TRBD1. Germline V CDR1 and CDR2: SQVTM, ANQGSEA. CDR3 size: 12 residues. J was trimmed by 5 bases and V by 7 bases; bases with no gene match: 2. CDR3 sequence (DNA): TGCAGCGCCGGGACAGATAATTCACCCCTCCACTTT. Protein: CSAGTDNSPLHF.

The chain joins TRBV13 to TRBJ2-1; D gene ambiguous. Germline V gene data show CDR1 as PRHDT and CDR2 as FYEKMQ (reference sequence). V lost 1 base, J lost 7 bases, and 11 bases lay in between. This CDR3 is built from 14 residues. The CDR3 DNA follows: TGTGCCAGCAGCTTAGACCCACCGCGAAATGAGCAGTTCTTC. This codes for CASSLDPPRNEQFF.

This chain joins TRBV28 and TRBJ1-5; D not resolved. Trimming shortened V by 5 bases and J by 0 bases, and 5 bases separated the two germline ends. From germline, CDR1 is MDHEN and CDR2 SYDVKM. There are 13 residues in the CDR3. The CDR3 DNA follows: TGTGCCAGCAGTGGAGCTAGCAATCAGCCCCAGCATTTT. It specifies CASSGASNQPQHF.

V and J are TRBV21-1 and TRBJ1-5; TRBD1 is the table's D call, not checked against the DNA. TRBV21-1 is described as a pseudogene. This CDR3 contains 16 residues. Written as DNA, the CDR3 is TGTGCCAGCAGCAAAGGAGGCTACAGGGGCAATCAGCCCCAGCATTTT. As protein: CASSKGGYRGNQPQHF.